This record concerns one TCR beta chain sequence. Its antigen is unknown. This entry comes from a study of T cells in Graves' hyperthyroidism and ophthalmopathy. Study-level findings and limits: Ophthalmopathy was told apart from stable hyperthyroidism by a 13 V-J model.

Amplified regions were TCR beta CDR3 sequences from RNA transcripts. HTBI primers were used for first-round RT-PCR of the TCR CDR3. TCRdb independently ran MiXCR on the multiplex PCR reads; one entry per CDR3 protein. The table includes under 300,000 distinct CDR3 sequences, approximately 14% detected once. V was pared by 5 bases and J by 5 bases, with 16 bases between. The germline V gene has CDR1 SEHNR and CDR2 FQNEAQ (reference sequence). The CDR3 spans 14 residues. Among the patients, aged 18 to 65, hyperthyroidism was newly diagnosed and had lasted under 2 months. J is TRBJ2-7 and V is TRBV7-9; D gene uncertain. This receptor was identified in a woman in her thirties or forties with Graves' hyperthyroidism that later progressed to Graves' ophthalmopathy. Input material: blood. This chain's CDR3 is CASSHGGPGHEQYF. The CDR3 nucleotides read TGTGCCAGCAGCCATGGCGGACCCGGCCACGAGCAGTACTTC.